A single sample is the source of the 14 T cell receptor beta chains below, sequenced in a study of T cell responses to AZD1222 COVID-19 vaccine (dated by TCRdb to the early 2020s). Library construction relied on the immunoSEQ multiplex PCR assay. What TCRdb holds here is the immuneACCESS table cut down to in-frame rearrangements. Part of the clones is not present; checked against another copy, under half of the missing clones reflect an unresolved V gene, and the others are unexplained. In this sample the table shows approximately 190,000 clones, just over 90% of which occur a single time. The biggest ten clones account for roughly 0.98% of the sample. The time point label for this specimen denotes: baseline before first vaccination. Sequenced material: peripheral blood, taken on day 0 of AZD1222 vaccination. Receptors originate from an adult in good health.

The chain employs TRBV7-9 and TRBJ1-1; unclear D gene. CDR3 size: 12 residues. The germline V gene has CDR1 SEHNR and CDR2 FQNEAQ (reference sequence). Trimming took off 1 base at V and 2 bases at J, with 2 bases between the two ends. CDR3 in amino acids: CASSLVNTEAFF. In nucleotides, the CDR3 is TGTGCCAGCAGCTTAGTAAACACTGAAGCTTTCTTT.

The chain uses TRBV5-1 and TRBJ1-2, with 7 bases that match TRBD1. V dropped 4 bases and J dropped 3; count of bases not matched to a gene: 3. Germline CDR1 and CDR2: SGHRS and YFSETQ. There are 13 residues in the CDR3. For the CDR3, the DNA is TGCGCCAGCAGCGGGGACAGCTACTATGGCTACACCTTC. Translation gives CASSGDSYYGYTF.

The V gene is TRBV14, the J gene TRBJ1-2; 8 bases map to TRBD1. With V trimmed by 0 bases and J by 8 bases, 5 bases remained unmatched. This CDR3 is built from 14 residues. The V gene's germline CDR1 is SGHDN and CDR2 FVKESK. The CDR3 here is CASSQDRTGWGYTF. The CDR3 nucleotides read TGTGCCAGCAGCCAAGATCGGACAGGGTGGGGCTACACCTTC.

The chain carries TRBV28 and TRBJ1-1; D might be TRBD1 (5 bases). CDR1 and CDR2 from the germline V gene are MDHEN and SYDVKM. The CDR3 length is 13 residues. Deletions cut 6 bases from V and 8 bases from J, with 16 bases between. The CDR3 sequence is CASSLTVLKEAFF. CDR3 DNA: TGTGCCAGCAGCCTGACAGTGTTGAAGGAAGCTTTCTTT.

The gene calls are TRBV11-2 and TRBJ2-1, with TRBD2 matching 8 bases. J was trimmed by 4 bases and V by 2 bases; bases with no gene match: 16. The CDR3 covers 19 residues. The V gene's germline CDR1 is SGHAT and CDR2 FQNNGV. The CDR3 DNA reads TGTGCCAGCAGCTTACTTAATAGCGGGGAGGCGTCTCTGTACAATGAGCAGTTCTTC. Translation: CASSLLNSGEASLYNEQFF. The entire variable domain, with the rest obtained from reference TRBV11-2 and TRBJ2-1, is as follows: EAGVAQSPRYKIIEKRQSVAFWCNPISGHATLYWYQQILGQGPKLLIQFQNNGVVDDSQLPKDRFSAERLKGVDSTLKIQPAKLEDSAVYLCASSLLNSGEASLYNEQFFGPGTRLTVL.

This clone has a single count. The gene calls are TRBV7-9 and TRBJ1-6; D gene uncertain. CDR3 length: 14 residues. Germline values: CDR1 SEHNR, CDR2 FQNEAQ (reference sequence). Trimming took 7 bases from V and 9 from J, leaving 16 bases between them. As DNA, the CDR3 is TGTGCCAGCACGTTGGCCAGGCCGGGTTCACCCCTCCACTTT. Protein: CASTLARPGSPLHF.

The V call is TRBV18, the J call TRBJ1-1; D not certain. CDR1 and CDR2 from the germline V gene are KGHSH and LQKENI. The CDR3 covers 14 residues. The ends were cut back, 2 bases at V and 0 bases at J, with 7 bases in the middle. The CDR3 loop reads CASSPYGLNTEAFF. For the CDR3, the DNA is TGTGCCAGCTCACCATACGGTCTGAACACTGAAGCTTTCTTT.

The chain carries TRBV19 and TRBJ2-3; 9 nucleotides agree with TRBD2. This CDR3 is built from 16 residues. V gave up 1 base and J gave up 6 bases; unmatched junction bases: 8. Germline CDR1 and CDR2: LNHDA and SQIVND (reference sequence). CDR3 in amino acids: CASSIASGATVDTQYF. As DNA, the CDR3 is TGTGCCAGTAGTATAGCTAGCGGGGCCACTGTCGATACGCAGTATTTT.

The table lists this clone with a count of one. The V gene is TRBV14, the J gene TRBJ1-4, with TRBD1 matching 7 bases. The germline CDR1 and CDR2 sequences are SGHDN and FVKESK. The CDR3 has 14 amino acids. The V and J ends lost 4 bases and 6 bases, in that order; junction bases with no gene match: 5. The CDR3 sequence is CASSPTGWDEKLFF. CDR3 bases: TGTGCCAGCAGCCCGACAGGGTGGGATGAAAAACTGTTTTTT.

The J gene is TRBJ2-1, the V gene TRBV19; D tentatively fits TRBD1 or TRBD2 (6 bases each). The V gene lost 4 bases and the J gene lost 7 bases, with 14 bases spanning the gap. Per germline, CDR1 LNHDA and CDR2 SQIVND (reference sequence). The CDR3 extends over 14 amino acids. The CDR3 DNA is TGTGCCAGTAGTAGCGGGACACTCGGGAATGAGCAGTTCTTC. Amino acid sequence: CASSSGTLGNEQFF. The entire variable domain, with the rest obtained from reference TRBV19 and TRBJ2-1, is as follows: DGGITQSPKYLFRKEGQNVTLSCEQNLNHDAMYWYRQDPGQGLRLIYYSQIVNDFQKGDIAEGYSVSREKKESFPLTVTSAQKNPTAFYLCASSSGTLGNEQFFGPGTRLTVL.

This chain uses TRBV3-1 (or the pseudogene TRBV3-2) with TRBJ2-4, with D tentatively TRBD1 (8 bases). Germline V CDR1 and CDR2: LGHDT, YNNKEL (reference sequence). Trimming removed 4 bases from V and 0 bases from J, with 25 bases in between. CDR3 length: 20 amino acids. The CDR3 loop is CASSPWGGTGGVGAKNIQYF. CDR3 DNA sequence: TGTGCCAGCAGCCCCTGGGGAGGGACAGGTGGGGTGGGAGCCAAAAACATTCAGTACTTC.

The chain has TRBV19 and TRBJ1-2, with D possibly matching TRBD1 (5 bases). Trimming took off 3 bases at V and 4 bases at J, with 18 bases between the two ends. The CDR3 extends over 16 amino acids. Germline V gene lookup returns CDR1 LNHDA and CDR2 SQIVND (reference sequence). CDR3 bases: TGTGCCAGTAGTATGGTAATCGGAAGTAGGGGCTATGGCTACACCTTC. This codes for CASSMVIGSRGYGYTF.

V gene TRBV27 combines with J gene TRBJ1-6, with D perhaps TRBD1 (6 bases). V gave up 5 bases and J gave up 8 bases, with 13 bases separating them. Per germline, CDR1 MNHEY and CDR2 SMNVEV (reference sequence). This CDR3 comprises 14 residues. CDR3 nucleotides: TGTGCCAGCAGTCCGCAGGGGTCTCATTCACCCCTCCACTTT. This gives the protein CASSPQGSHSPLHF.

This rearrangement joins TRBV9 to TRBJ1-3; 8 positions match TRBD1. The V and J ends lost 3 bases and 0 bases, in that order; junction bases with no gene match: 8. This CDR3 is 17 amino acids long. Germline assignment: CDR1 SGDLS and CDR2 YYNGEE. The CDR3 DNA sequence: TGTGCCAGCAGCGACAGGGACAGGCCGAGCTCTGGAAACACCATATATTTT. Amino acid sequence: CASSDRDRPSSGNTIYF.